These T cell receptor beta chains were read from a single sample in a study of blood T cell repertoires in COVID-19. The data were produced by immunoSEQ multiplex PCR, yet TCRdb's version contains in-frame clones alone and is incomplete. In the table there are 120,000 to 150,000 clones, approximately 85% of which are singletons. Source material: peripheral blood. Source of these receptors: a woman aged 60-75 years with COVID-19, enrolled during active disease. CDR3s include the opening cysteine and the closing phenylalanine or tryptophan. The D gene is left open where the match is weak. Clone size is not always given. Where it is, it says once, few, many or a class for expanded clones.

v_call,j_call,clone_size,d_call,cdr3_nt,cdr3_aa
TRBV29-1,TRBJ1-2,NA,NA,TGCAGCGTTCGGGTTGCGGGCTATGGCTACACCTTC,CSVRVAGYGYTF
TRBV18,TRBJ1-2,NA,NA,TGTGCCAGCACCTCGACAGGAGGTAGCTATGGCTACACCTTC,CASTSTGGSYGYTF
TRBV25-1,TRBJ1-1,NA,TRBD1,TGTGCCAGCAGATGGGGGACAGGGGAGTACACTGAAGCTTTCTTT,CASRWGTGEYTEAFF
TRBV19,TRBJ1-4,NA,NA,TGTGCCAGTAGTATGCGACAAGAACCTGAAAAACTGTTTTTT,CASSMRQEPEKLFF
TRBV2,TRBJ1-6,NA,TRBD1,TGTGCCAGCAGTGGGGGACAGGGTCCCTATAATTCACCCCTCCACTTT,CASSGGQGPYNSPLHF
TRBV18,TRBJ1-1,NA,NA,TGTGCCAGCTCACCACCTAACTCGCCGATGAACACTGAAGCTTTCTTT,CASSPPNSPMNTEAFF
TRBV2,TRBJ1-2,NA,NA,TGTGCCCCCAAGGAGGGAACTGGCTACACCTTC,CAPKEGTGYTF
TRBV5-1,TRBJ2-5,NA,NA,TGCGCCAGCAGCTTTCAAACGGGGAGGTTCCTAGAGACCCAGTACTTC,CASSFQTGRFLETQYF
TRBV27,TRBJ2-7,once,TRBD2,TGTGCCAGCAGTCCCGGGACTAGGTACGAGCAGTACTTC,CASSPGTRYEQYF
TRBV4-1,TRBJ2-2,NA,TRBD1,TGCGCCAGCAGCCAGGAGACTATTGTCCGGGACAGGGCTTTCTTGAGCTCCGGGGAGCTGTTTTTT,CASSQETIVRDRAFLSSGELFF
TRBV7-6,TRBJ2-1,NA,NA,TGTGCCAGCAGCTTAGTAGGCGGGGACTTTTACAATGAGCAGTTCTTC,CASSLVGGDFYNEQFF
TRBV11-2,TRBJ1-5,NA,TRBD1,TGTGCCAGCAGCTTAGATCAAAGACAGGGGGATCAGCCCCAGCATTTT,CASSLDQRQGDQPQHF
TRBV24-1,TRBJ1-1,NA,NA,TGTGCCACCCGTCGGACAGAGAACACTGAAGCTTTCTTT,CATRRTENTEAFF
TRBV9,TRBJ2-2,few,TRBD1,TGTGCCAGCAGCGTGACAGGGAATTCGTACACCGGGGAGCTGTTTTTT,CASSVTGNSYTGELFF
TRBV11-2,TRBJ2-7,NA,TRBD1,TGTGCCAGCAGCTTAGATCAGGGGGAATACGAGCAGTACTTC,CASSLDQGEYEQYF
TRBV7-9,TRBJ2-1,medium-sized,TRBD1,TGTGCCAGCAGGGGCCCGGGACAGGGGGCGAGATTCTACAATGAGCAGTTCTTC,CASRGPGQGARFYNEQFF
TRBV7-9,TRBJ2-1,NA,NA,TGTGCCATCCCAACCGGGGGGCACTACAATGAGCAGTTCTTC,CAIPTGGHYNEQFF
TRBV12-3/TRBV12-4,TRBJ1-2,NA,NA,TGTGCCAGCAGTTTCAGGGACTATGGCTACACCTTC,CASSFRDYGYTF
TRBV12-3/TRBV12-4,TRBJ1-2,few,TRBD1,TGTGCCAGCAGCCGGGGACAGGGCTATGGCTACACCTTC,CASSRGQGYGYTF
TRBV5-1,TRBJ1-1,NA,NA,TGCGCCAGCAGCTTCTTACAGATGAACACTGAAGCTTTCTTT,CASSFLQMNTEAFF